The 11 T cell receptor beta chains in this list originate from one sample, sequenced in a study of T cells after yellow fever vaccination. TCRdb passed the 5' RACE reads through MiXCR, listing each CDR3 protein once. The table has 310,000 or so distinct CDR3 sequences, roughly 3.5% seen once. This specimen consisted of PBMCs, obtained on the day of the yellow fever booster vaccination. These receptors were collected from a man between 18 and 35 years old who received the YFV17D yellow fever vaccine.

This clonotype was detected only a few times. The gene calls are TRBV9 and TRBJ1-2; D gene uncertain. The CDR3 spans 14 residues. The V end lost 0 bases, the J end lost 0 bases, and 6 bases lay between the germline ends. CDR1 is SGDLS, CDR2 YYNGEE, per germline. This CDR3 is CASSVGGTNYGYTF. The CDR3 DNA is TGTGCCAGCAGCGTAGGGGGAACTAACTATGGCTACACCTTC.

The sample holds many counts of this clonotype. The chain couples TRBV6-1 to TRBJ1-5; D unresolved. The CDR3 runs 12 residues. Germline V gene lookup returns CDR1 MNHNS and CDR2 SASEGT. With 4 bases removed from V and 2 bases from J, the gap between germline ends came to 3 bases. The CDR3 here is CASSVGNQPQHF. The CDR3 DNA is TGTGCCAGCAGTGTCGGCAATCAGCCCCAGCATTTT.

This clonotype showed up just a few times. The chain uses TRBV6-6 and TRBJ2-3; 8 bases align to TRBD2. Per germline, CDR1 MNHNY and CDR2 SVGAGI (reference sequence). Trimming cost V 10 bases and J 12 bases; bases outside gene matches: 15. This CDR3 region has 13 residues. CDR3 nucleotide sequence: TGTGCCACCTCTACCATACCCGGGACTAGACAGTATTTT. As protein: CATSTIPGTRQYF.

About this clonotype itself: Since a much larger clone is just one base distant, this may be a read error. V is TRBV6-5 and J is TRBJ2-2, with a possible D match to TRBD2 (5 bases). The CDR3 spans 15 residues. Germline assignment: CDR1 MNHEY and CDR2 SVGAGI. As DNA, the CDR3 is TGTTCCAGCAGTCACACCAACCCCCGGGACGGGGAGCTGTTTTTT. This codes for CSSSHTNPRDGELFF.

This clonotype was recorded many times. J is TRBJ2-4 and V is TRBV24-1; TRBD1 aligns across 11 bases. Trimming removed 3 bases from V and 6 bases from J; junction bases left unmatched: 0. Germline V gene sequence: CDR1 KGHDR, CDR2 SFDVKD. The CDR3 covers 14 residues. CDR3 DNA: TGTGCCACCAGTGATGGGACAGGGGGAAACATTCAGTACTTC. Protein product: CATSDGTGGNIQYF.

This clonotype has ten or more counts. The rearrangement links TRBV7-9 to TRBJ2-5, with a possible D match to TRBD2 (6 bases). V was clipped by 10 bases and J by 5 bases, with 23 bases between them. CDR3 length: 15 residues. Germline V gene sequence: CDR1 SEHNR, CDR2 FQNEAQ (reference sequence). In DNA, the CDR3 is TGTGCCATCAACGAGGAGTCGGGGGTCCGGGAGACCCAGTACTTC. As protein: CAINEESGVRETQYF.

This clonotype came up many times. J is TRBJ1-6 and V is TRBV6-2 or TRBV6-3; D is uncertain. The ends were cut back, 4 bases at V and 8 bases at J, with 6 bases in the middle. The CDR3 is 12 residues long. CDR1 is MNHEY and CDR2 is SVGEGT in the germline V gene. The CDR3 DNA follows: TGTGCCAGCAGTTGGGTTGATTCACCCCTCCACTTT. This translates into CASSWVDSPLHF.

The rearrangement uses TRBV28 and TRBJ2-3; 8 bases fit TRBD2. CDR1 MDHEN and CDR2 SYDVKM come from the germline V gene. The CDR3 spans 14 residues. The CDR3 DNA is TGTGCTGGAAATAGCGGGACCAGCACAGATACGCAGTATTTT. It specifies CAGNSGTSTDTQYF.

This clonotype was recorded a few times. This chain joins TRBV7-2 and TRBJ1-1, with TRBD1 matching 7 bases. J lost 6 bases, V lost 7 bases, and 11 bases had no gene match. Germline values: CDR1 SGHTA, CDR2 FQGNSA. The CDR3 length is 14 residues. The DNA of the CDR3 is TGTGCCAGCACCATCGAGGGGGCGAGCGCTGAAGCTTTCTTT. Translated: CASTIEGASAEAFF. Together with reference TRBV7-2 and TRBJ1-1, the CDR3 gives the full variable domain: GAGVSQSPSNKVTEKGKDVELRCDPISGHTALYWYRQSLGQGLEFLIYFQGNSAPDKSGLPSDRFSAERTGGSVSTLTIQRTQQEDSAVYLCASTIEGASAEAFFGQGTRLTVV.

This clonotype was found a few times. The V call is TRBV7-2, the J call TRBJ1-3; D not resolved. Trimming shortened V by 7 bases and J by 3 bases, and 16 bases separated the two germline ends. CDR1 is SGHTA, CDR2 FQGNSA, per germline. The CDR3 has 15 amino acids. Here the CDR3 DNA reads TGTGCCAGCACCTCCCGGCCGACATTTGGAAACACCATATATTTT. The encoded protein is CASTSRPTFGNTIYF.

The table lists this clonotype with many counts. The chain employs TRBV5-1 and TRBJ2-3; the D gene could be TRBD1 or TRBD2 (5 bases each). Trimming removed 1 base at V and 2 bases at J, with 8 bases between. Germline-derived CDR1 and CDR2 are SGHRS and YFSETQ. The CDR3 covers 14 residues. The chain's CDR3 is CASSLFGATDTQYF. CDR3 coding DNA: TGCGCCAGCAGCTTGTTCGGGGCCACAGATACGCAGTATTTT.